This TCR beta chain was identified in a study of CD8+CD57+ T cells in acquired aplastic anemia. CD8+CD57+ cell expansion had been shown by flow cytometry in patients chosen for sequencing. There are 16 residues in the CDR3. Germline CDR1 and CDR2: LGHDT and YNNKEL (reference sequence). With 8 bases removed from V and 5 bases from J, the gap between germline ends came to 19 bases. Using genomic DNA as the template, TCR beta VDJ and CDR3 profiling was carried out. TCRdb called the reads again in MiXCR, with one record for every CDR3 protein. The sample consists of under 350,000 distinct CDR3 sequences, roughly 53% of them appearing once. This clonotype was seen repeatedly, ten times or more.

This receptor was obtained from a human donor with aplastic anemia. This chain joins TRBV3-1 and TRBJ1-6; D perhaps matches TRBD1 (5 bases). The specimen sequenced was sorted CD4+, CD8+, or CD8+CD57+ T cells (not recorded which) from PBMCs. CDR3 protein: CASRRDGGSNNSPLHF. CDR3 nucleotide sequence: TGTGCCAGCCGCCGGGACGGAGGGAGCAATAATTCACCCCTCCACTTT.